This T cell receptor beta chain was documented in a study of blood T cell repertoires in COVID-19 (TCRdb year 2020). Study-level background: Samples covering the acute and convalescent phases of COVID-19 were provided by collaborators in the United States, Italy and Spain. The repertoires were released in a freely available public database intended as a resource for research on the immune response to SARS-CoV-2. A de-identified subject ID, COVID-19 status, age in years and sex were almost always included in the sample metadata. The material from the prospective study consisted of cDNA or gDNA derived from T cells, B-cell-depleted T cells, or PBMCs. Where HLA class I and class II types were available, the types were taken from metadata supplied by the sample provider, not from assay-based typing. The samples were drawn from two sources: the first 160 participants of the ongoing ImmuneRACE study, and 1,000 to 1,500 subjects contributed by 6 global collaborators. Subjects who had been exposed to COVID-19, were actively infected with it, or had recovered from it provided the deeply sampled blood TCRbeta repertoires that made up the dataset.

Deletion took 2 bases off V and 3 bases off J, with a span of 11 bases between the germline ends. CDR1 is given as MRHNA and CDR2 as SNTAGT, both from the germline V gene. Its CDR3 holds 15 amino acids, cysteine through phenylalanine. The kept DNA is CDR3 alone, 45 bases in frame from the first base. The immunoSEQ Assay, a bias-controlled multiplex PCR, was used to amplify TCRbeta CDR3 regions from genomic DNA. As for how the authors treated the data: The number of nucleated cells in each sample was estimated by amplification of reference gene primers within the assay. To quantify the absolute abundance of each unique TCRbeta CDR3 rearrangement, sequence reads were collapsed and filtered. Productive Simpson clonality was computed per sample as the square root of Simpson's diversity index over productive rearrangements. TCRdb mirrors the immuneACCESS table, restricted to in-frame sequences. Some clones are absent from its copies; in checked studies, under half trace to an unresolved V gene, and the reason for the others is unknown. Clonal size and the V and J genes are those of that table, whereas D and trimming came from the DNA. The sample table lists around 130,000 clones, over 80% of them with a count of one. 8% to 9% of the sample rests with the top ten.

One collaborating source in Seattle enrolled patients while the patients were actively infected and followed the patients over time throughout the course of disease. Collaborating institutions collected whole blood in K2EDTA tubes following their own protocols. For TCRbeta analysis, collaborators shipped samples in one of three forms: frozen whole blood, isolated PBMCs, or DNA extracted from either of those sample types. Worth noting for this clone: Its antigen remains unidentified. Within one base of it there is no much larger clone, and no base qualities were kept.

General conclusions and limits of the study: The quantity of clinical and demographic metadata differed by source and by participant and was supplied without curation.

The origin of this receptor is a young man with COVID-19, enrolled during active disease. Sequencing used peripheral blood. The chain is encoded by TRBV6-4 joined to TRBJ1-5; the D gene is not confidently resolved. The DNA reads TGTGCCAGCAGTGACGCGGCGCAGCCCAATCAGCCCCAGCATTTT. Its product reads: CASSDAAQPNQPQHF.